The subject of this entry is one T cell receptor beta chain. Its specificity is unknown. Separate from the approximately 720-subject first cohort, the roughly 120-subject validation cohort was the one that the donors belonged to. The CDR3 spans 15 residues. The germline V and J ends were trimmed by 3 bases and 1 base, with 7 bases remaining between them. Germline CDR1 and CDR2: MNHNS and SASEGT. The entry originates in a study of cytomegalovirus exposure and HLA in healthy donors. Study results and caveats: Three CMV-associated chains proved CMV antigen-specific in vitro. In a later analysis, first-cohort TCR clusters were found to tend to co-occur in the approximately 120 validation repertoires. Cytomegalovirus association was assigned to approximately 160 TCR beta chains.

Profiling relied on immunoSEQ multiplex PCR, and the TCRdb table lists in-frame clones only, not all of them. The sample has 150,000 to 200,000 clones, approximately 81% seen once; the top ten hold roughly 15%. The TCR sequence derives from a man between 18 and 29 years old in good health and CMV-seropositive. V and J are TRBV6-1 and TRBJ2-6; D not certain. The sample comprised PBMCs. For the CDR3, the DNA is TGTGCCAGCAGTGACGCGGAGTCTGGGGCCAACGTCCTGACTTTC. This encodes CASSDAESGANVLTF.